This TCR beta chain was sequenced in a study of T-cell memory formation after mild COVID-19. Overall study context: TCR clusters were mostly donor specific.

This clonotype was seen only a few times. The CDR3 runs 15 residues. V lost 8 bases and J lost 8; bases outside the gene matches: 14. CDR1 is ENHRY, CDR2 SYGVKD, per germline. TCRdb itself ran the 5' RACE reads through MiXCR, one entry per CDR3 protein. The sample lists about 440,000 distinct CDR3 sequences, approximately 20% seen once, with roughly 8.4% in the top ten. The TCR comes from an adult woman who had mild COVID-19 (a few samples of this study predate the infection). Cell type and time point are not known. The sample taken for sequencing was PBMCs or a T cell subset sorted from them (not recorded which). The chain joins TRBV10-3 to TRBJ1-4, with 7 bases lining up with TRBD1. The CDR3 is CAIGPAGDRGEKLFF. The CDR3, as DNA: TGTGCCATCGGCCCAGCGGGGGACAGAGGCGAAAAACTGTTTTTT.